The 8 T cell receptor beta chains presented below share a single source sample, sequenced in a study of human T cells and chemical hapten exposure. TCRdb re-called the RACE reads through MiXCR, storing one row per CDR3 protein. The repertoire has tens of thousands of distinct CDR3 sequences, 4.4% of them found once; the top ten carry approximately 6.3%. As for time point: healthy volunteer bleed at 2 weeks. Extraction of total RNA was performed on unfractionated whole blood. Specimen: whole blood. These receptors were collected from a human donor in good health. Some clones in this sample may be carry-over from other donors' samples.

At least ten counts were recorded for this clonotype. The chain combines TRBV7-8 with TRBJ1-6; perhaps TRBD1 as D (6 bases). The CDR3 is 14 amino acids. Per the germline V gene, CDR1 is SGHVS and CDR2 is FQNEAQ. Trimming removed 4 bases at V and 7 bases at J, with 11 bases between. CDR3 amino acids: CASSSDRGNSPLHF. The CDR3 coding sequence is TGTGCCAGCAGCTCGGACAGAGGCAATTCACCCCTCCACTTT.

This clonotype was counted between two and nine times. The rearrangement uses TRBV25-1 and TRBJ2-6; weak D call: TRBD2 (6 bases). The CDR3 sequence is 18 residues long. Germline V CDR1 and CDR2: MGHDK, SYGVNS. V lost 6 bases and J 2 bases, leaving 20 bases between the germline ends. The chain's CDR3 is CASSPSGGKGAGANVLTF. The CDR3 coding sequence is TGTGCCAGCAGCCCCTCTGGGGGGAAGGGAGCTGGGGCCAACGTCCTGACTTTC.

This clonotype was counted many times. The rearrangement links TRBV5-1 to TRBJ1-1; D perhaps matches TRBD1 (6 bases). The germline CDR1 and CDR2 sequences are SGHRS and YFSETQ. CDR3 length: 14 residues. V was cut by 5 bases and J by 0 bases, with 11 bases left in between. CDR3 DNA sequence: TGCGCCAGCAGTTACAGGGTCATGAACACTGAAGCTTTCTTT. It translates to CASSYRVMNTEAFF. Drawing the rest from reference TRBV5-1 and TRBJ1-1, the complete variable domain is KAGVTQTPRYLIKTRGQQVTLSCSPISGHRSVSWYQQTPGQGLQFLFEYFSETQRNKGNFPGRFSGRQFSNSRSEMNVSTLELGDSALYLCASSYRVMNTEAFFGQGTRLTVV.

This clonotype was recorded many times. The chain recombines TRBV6-2 or TRBV6-3 with TRBJ1-2; D is unclear. Germline CDR1 reads MNHEY; CDR2 reads SVGEGT. V lost 3 bases, J lost 4 bases, and 15 bases lay in between. CDR3 length: 15 amino acids. CDR3 residues: CASSYGGRWSYGYTF. The CDR3, as DNA: TGTGCCAGCAGTTATGGAGGGAGATGGAGCTATGGCTACACCTTC.

This clonotype was seen only a few times. The rearrangement links TRBV28 to TRBJ1-5, with D tentatively TRBD1 (5 bases). Per the germline V gene, CDR1 is MDHEN and CDR2 is SYDVKM. Trimming pared 3 bases from V and 4 bases from J, leaving 19 bases between. The CDR3 consists of 17 residues. CDR3 residues: CASSFLGAGGPNQPQHF. Here the CDR3 DNA reads TGTGCCAGCAGTTTCCTTGGGGCCGGCGGCCCGAATCAGCCCCAGCATTTT.

In this sample, this clonotype turned up many times. The V and J genes are TRBV11-2 and TRBJ2-1, with D unresolved. V lost 4 bases to trimming and J lost 4 bases, with 5 bases between them. The germline gives CDR1 SGHAT, CDR2 FQNNGV. CDR3 size: 12 residues. In DNA, the CDR3 is TGTGCCAGCAGCTACGATTACAATGAGCAGTTCTTC. Translating it yields CASSYDYNEQFF.

Worth noting for this clonotype: This may be a read error, as it is one base from a much larger clone. The chain uses TRBV9 and TRBJ2-1; the D gene could be TRBD1 or TRBD2 (5 bases each). In germline, CDR1 is SGDLS, CDR2 YYNGEE. The CDR3 runs to 16 residues. The CDR3 DNA reads TGTGCCAGCAGCCCCCAGGGACCCAGGATAGTGGGTGAGCGGTTCTTC. Translated, it gives CASSPQGPRIVGERFF.

V usage is TRBV27 and J usage is TRBJ2-7; a possible D gene is TRBD1 (5 bases). Germline CDR1 MNHEY, CDR2 SMNVEV (reference sequence). CDR3 length: 15 amino acids. Trimming left V 4 bases short and J 3 bases short, with 16 bases between. CDR3 loop: CASSSPPGANYEQYF. CDR3 nucleotides: TGTGCCAGCAGTTCTCCTCCTGGGGCCAACTACGAGCAGTACTTC.